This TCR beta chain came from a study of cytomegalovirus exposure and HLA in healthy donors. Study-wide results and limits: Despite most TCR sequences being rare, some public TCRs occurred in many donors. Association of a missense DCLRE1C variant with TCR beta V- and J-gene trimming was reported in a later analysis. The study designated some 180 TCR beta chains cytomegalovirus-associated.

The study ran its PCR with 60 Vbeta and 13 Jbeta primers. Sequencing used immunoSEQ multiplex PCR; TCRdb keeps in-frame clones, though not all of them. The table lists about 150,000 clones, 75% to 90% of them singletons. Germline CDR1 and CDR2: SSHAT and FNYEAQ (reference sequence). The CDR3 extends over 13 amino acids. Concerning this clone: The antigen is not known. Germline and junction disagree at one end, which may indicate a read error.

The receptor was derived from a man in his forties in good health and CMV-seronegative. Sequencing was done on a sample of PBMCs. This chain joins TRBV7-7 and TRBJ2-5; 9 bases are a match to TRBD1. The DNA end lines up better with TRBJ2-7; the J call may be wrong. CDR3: CASSRDRAGEQYF. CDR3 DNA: TGTGCTAGCAGCCGGGACAGGGCTGGCGAGCAGTACTTC.